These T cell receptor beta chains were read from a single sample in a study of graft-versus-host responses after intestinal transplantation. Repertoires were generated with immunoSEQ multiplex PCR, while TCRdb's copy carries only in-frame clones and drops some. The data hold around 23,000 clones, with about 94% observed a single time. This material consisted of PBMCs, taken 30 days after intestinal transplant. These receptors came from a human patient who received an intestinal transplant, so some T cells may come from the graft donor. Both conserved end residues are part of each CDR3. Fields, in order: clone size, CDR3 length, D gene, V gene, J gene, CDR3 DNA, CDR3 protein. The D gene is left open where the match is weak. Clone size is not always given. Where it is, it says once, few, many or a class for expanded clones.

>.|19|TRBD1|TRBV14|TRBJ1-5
TGTGCCAGCAGCCGTGCCGCGGGAGGACAGGGCTTCCGCAATCAGCCCCAGCATTTT
CASSRAAGGQGFRNQPQHF
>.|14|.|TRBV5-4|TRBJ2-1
TGTGCCAGCAGCTTAGTAGAGGGGGATGGTGAGCAGTTCTTC
CASSLVEGDGEQFF
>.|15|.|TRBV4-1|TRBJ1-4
TGCGCCAGCAGCCAAGGGAATTCCTGGGGAGAAAAACTGTTTTTT
CASSQGNSWGEKLFF
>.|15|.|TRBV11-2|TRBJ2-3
TGTGCCAGCAGCTTCGGTCACCTCATAACAGATACGCAGTATTTT
CASSFGHLITDTQYF
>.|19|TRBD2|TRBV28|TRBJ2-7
TGTGCCAGCAGTTTCCCAGCGGGAGACTACCTAGGGCTGAGTCTTGAGCAGTACTTC
CASSFPAGDYLGLSLEQYF
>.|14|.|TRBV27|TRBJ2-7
TGTGCCAGCAGTTCAGGACCGGGGGTGGGAGAGCAGTACTTC
CASSSGPGVGEQYF
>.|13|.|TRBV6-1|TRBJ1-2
TGTGCCAGCGGAGCTCAACCCGGCAAAGGCTACACCTTC
CASGAQPGKGYTF
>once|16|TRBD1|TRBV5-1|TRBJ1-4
TGCGCCAGCAGCTTGGAAGTGACAGGGGGAGGTGAAAAACTGTTTTTT
CASSLEVTGGGEKLFF
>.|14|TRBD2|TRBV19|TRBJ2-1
TGTGCCAGTAGTACCAGAGCGGGAGCCAGTGAGCAGTTCTTC
CASSTRAGASEQFF
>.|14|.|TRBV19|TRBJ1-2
TGTGCCAGTAGTATATCCGGGACAAACTATGGCTACACCTTC
CASSISGTNYGYTF
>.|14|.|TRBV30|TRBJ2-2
TGTGCCTGGGATAGTGGGGTCGGAGGGGGGGAGCTGTTTTTT
CAWDSGVGGGELFF
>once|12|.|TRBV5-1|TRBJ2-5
TGCGCCAGCAGCTTCTCCCAAGAGACCCAGTACTTC
CASSFSQETQYF
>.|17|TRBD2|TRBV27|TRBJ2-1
TGTGCCAGCAGTCGCGACCGAGCGGGGGGGCTTTTTAATGAGCAGTTCTTC
CASSRDRAGGLFNEQFF
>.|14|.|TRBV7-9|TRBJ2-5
TGTGCCAGCAGTGGGAGTTTGGTTAGGGAGACCCAGTACTTC
CASSGSLVRETQYF
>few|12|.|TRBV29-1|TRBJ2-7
TGCAGCGTGAGGGGGGAAGCGTACGAGCAGTACTTC
CSVRGEAYEQYF
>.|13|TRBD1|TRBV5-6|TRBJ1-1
TGTGCCAGCAGCTCCGACAGGGTCCTTGAAGCTTTCTTT
CASSSDRVLEAFF
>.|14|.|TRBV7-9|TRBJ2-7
TGTGCCAGCAGCCGAGACACAGCCAGGGTCGAGCAGTACTTC
CASSRDTARVEQYF
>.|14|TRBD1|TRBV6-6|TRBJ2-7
TGTGCCAGCAGTTACTTTCGGGACAGCTACGAGCAGTACTTC
CASSYFRDSYEQYF
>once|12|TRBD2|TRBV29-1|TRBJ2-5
TGCAGCGTTCTAGCGGGGGGCGGGTCCCAGTACTTC
CSVLAGGGSQYF
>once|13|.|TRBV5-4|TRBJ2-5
TGTGCCAGCAGCTTGGAGTACCAAGAGACCCAGTACTTC
CASSLEYQETQYF
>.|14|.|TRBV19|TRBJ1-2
TGTGCCAGTAGTACTCGACAGGTAGGCTATGGCTACACCTTC
CASSTRQVGYGYTF
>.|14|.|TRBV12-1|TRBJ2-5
TGTGCCAGCAGCAATAAAGACGGTCAAGAGACCCAGTACTTC
CASSNKDGQETQYF
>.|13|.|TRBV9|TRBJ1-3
TGTGCCAGCAGCGTATTGGACGGAAACACCATATATTTT
CASSVLDGNTIYF
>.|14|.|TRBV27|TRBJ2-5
TGTGCCAGCAGTTTAGGGCAGGGGAAAGAGACCCAGTACTTC
CASSLGQGKETQYF
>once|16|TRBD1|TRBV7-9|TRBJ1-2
TGTGCCAGCAGGGAGCGACAGGGCCCAATATTCTATGGCTACACCTTC
CASRERQGPIFYGYTF
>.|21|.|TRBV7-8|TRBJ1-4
TGTGCCAGCAGCCCGATCCCCCTGAGGTCACAGGGTAACCCAGCAAGGGAAAAACTGTTTTTT
CASSPIPLRSQGNPAREKLFF
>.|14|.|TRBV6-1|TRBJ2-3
TGTGCCAGCAGTGAAGCGGGAGGTTCAGATACGCAGTATTTT
CASSEAGGSDTQYF
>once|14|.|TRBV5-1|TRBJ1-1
TGCGCCAGCAGCTTGACAGGGCGGAGTACTGAAGCTTTCTTT
CASSLTGRSTEAFF
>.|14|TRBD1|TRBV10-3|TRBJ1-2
TGTGCCATCAGTGACCAAACGACAGGGCAGGGCTACACCTTC
CAISDQTTGQGYTF
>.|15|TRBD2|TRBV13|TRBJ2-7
TGTGCCAGCAGCTTATACGCTAGCGGGACCTACGAGCAGTACTTC
CASSLYASGTYEQYF
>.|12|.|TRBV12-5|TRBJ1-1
TGTGCTAGTGGTTTGGGAGGGATTGAAGCTTTCTTT
CASGLGGIEAFF
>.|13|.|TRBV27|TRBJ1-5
TGTGCCAGCAGTAGCAGGGGCAATCAGCCCCAGCATTTT
CASSSRGNQPQHF
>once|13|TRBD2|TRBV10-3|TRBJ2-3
TGTGCCACTGCAGGAGCGGGAAGAGATACGCAGTATTTT
CATAGAGRDTQYF
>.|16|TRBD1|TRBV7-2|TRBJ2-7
TGTGCCAGCAGCGTTACCTCCGGGACAGGCTCCTACGAGCAGTACTTC
CASSVTSGTGSYEQYF
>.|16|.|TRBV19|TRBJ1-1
TGTGCCAGTAGTATCGGTCGGCAGTGGGGGAACACTGAAGCTTTCTTT
CASSIGRQWGNTEAFF
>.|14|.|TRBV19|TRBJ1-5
TGTGCCAGTAGTATTCGACCCAACAGTCAGCCCCAGCATTTT
CASSIRPNSQPQHF
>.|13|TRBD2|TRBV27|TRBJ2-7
TGTGCCAGCAGTTGGGGACTAGCCTACGAGCAGTACTTC
CASSWGLAYEQYF
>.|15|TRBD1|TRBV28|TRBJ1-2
TGTGCCAGCAGTTCAAGGACAGGGTTAGTAGCTGGCTACACCTTC
CASSSRTGLVAGYTF
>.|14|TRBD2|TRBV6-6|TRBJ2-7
TGTGCCAGCAGCCCCAGCGGGAGCTCCTACGAGCAGTACTTC
CASSPSGSSYEQYF
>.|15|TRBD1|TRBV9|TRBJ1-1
TGTGCCAGCAGCGTAGGGACAGGGAGGAACACTGAAGCTTTCTTT
CASSVGTGRNTEAFF
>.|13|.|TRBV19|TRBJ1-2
TGTGCCAGTAGTATAGGGGCAGGGGACGGCTACACCTTC
CASSIGAGDGYTF
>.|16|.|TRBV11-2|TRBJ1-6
TGTGCCAGCAGCTTTAATTTGGACAGCAGGGGCTCACCCCTCCACTTT
CASSFNLDSRGSPLHF